This TCR beta chain appears in the sequencing data of a study of T cell changes during pregnancy in multiple sclerosis. This table comes from immunoSEQ multiplex PCR, and its TCRdb copy is limited to in-frame clones, with some not included. The repertoire consists of some 80,000 clones, with nearly 95% occurring once and the leading ten covering over 0.95%. This CDR3 is built from 16 residues. The V gene's germline CDR1 is SGHTS and CDR2 YDEGEE. The junction had 6 bases not matched to a gene; V was cut back by 2 bases and J by 2 bases. The chain links TRBV5-8 to TRBJ2-3; TRBD2 matches at 9 bases. Sequenced here: peripheral blood, sampled in the second trimester of pregnancy. This TCR came from a female donor with multiple sclerosis, enrolled in a pregnancy study. Written as DNA, the CDR3 is TGTGCCAGCAGCTTCGGAGCGGGAGGCCACACAGATACGCAGTATTTT. Protein: CASSFGAGGHTDTQYF.